Shown below are 5 T cell receptor beta chains from a single sample sequenced in a study of blood T cells in healthy people across ages (dated by TCRdb to about 2015). Receptor libraries were prepared by 5' RACE. The instrument given in TCRdb is Illumina HiSeq 2500. The second PCR ran for about 6 to 11 cycles and used a J-beta primer mix along with a sample-barcoded 5' primer. TCRdb trimmed the raw reads at Q25, called clones with MiXCR and kept productive beta chains. Here each entry gathers all rows of one CDR3 protein and keeps the most common genes and DNA. The sample contains under 1,000,000 distinct CDR3 sequences, 35% to 40% of them found a single time. The ten largest clones take up approximately 13% of the sample. Sequences were obtained from blood. Every receptor here comes from a man between 18 and 35 years old in good health.

The sample holds many counts of this clonotype. V usage is TRBV20-1 and J usage is TRBJ2-4, with D unresolved. Germline CDR1 DFQATT, CDR2 SNEGSKA (reference sequence). The CDR3 is 12 residues long. V was cut by 3 bases and J by 0 bases, with 3 bases left in between. In DNA, the CDR3 is TGCAGTGCTAGTGTAGCCAAAAACATTCAGTACTTC. Amino acid sequence: CSASVAKNIQYF.

The rearrangement uses TRBV6-5 and TRBJ2-5; no definite D call. The CDR3 runs to 14 residues. V was cut by 6 bases and J by 2 bases, with 13 bases left in between. From germline, CDR1 is MNHEY and CDR2 SVGAGI. The CDR3 loop reads CASSHATDQETQYF. Here the CDR3 DNA reads TGTGCCAGCAGCCATGCCACAGATCAAGAGACCCAGTACTTC.

The chain combines TRBV7-2 with TRBJ1-1, with 9 bases identical to TRBD1. The germline V gene encodes CDR1 SGHTA and CDR2 FQGNSA. CDR3 length equals 14 residues. V shed 5 bases and J 10 bases; nucleotides not matched to a gene: 11. The DNA for the CDR3 is TGTGCCAGCAGCGCAACCGGGACAGGGTTCGTAGCTTTCTTT. Translating it yields CASSATGTGFVAFF.

This clonotype was counted only a few times. The rearrangement uses TRBV12-3 or TRBV12-4 and TRBJ1-5; D gene ambiguous. Trimming took off 7 bases at V and 3 bases at J, with 10 bases between the two ends. This CDR3 is 13 amino acids long. The CDR3 DNA sequence: TGTGCCAGCACCGAAGGTCCCAATCAGCCCCAGCATTTT. Its protein is CASTEGPNQPQHF.

The J gene is TRBJ2-7, the V gene TRBV4-1; possibly TRBD2 for D (5 bases). V lost 0 bases and J 7 bases, leaving 16 bases between the germline ends. Germline V CDR1 and CDR2: MGHRA, YSYEKL. There are 15 residues in the CDR3. CDR3 sequence reads: CASSQDLRGRREQYF. In DNA, the CDR3 is TGCGCCAGCAGCCAAGATTTGCGAGGGCGTCGTGAGCAGTACTTC.